The TCR beta chain under discussion was sequenced for a study of blood T cells in healthy people across ages. Study results and limitations: When one million T cells were used, diversity estimates were thought to be underestimates. Long-lived donors had more naive CD4+ cells and higher diversity than aged donors. Naive T cell percentage by flow cytometry tracked strongly with beta diversity.

Total RNA was isolated from each sample in quantities of at least 5 micrograms. Primed by a sample-barcoded 5' primer and a J-beta primer mix, a second PCR proceeded for about 7 to 11 cycles. One entry per CDR3 protein results from TCRdb running MiXCR on the 5' RACE reads. The sample lists 2 million or so distinct CDR3 sequences, roughly 50% occurring once. The CDR3 covers 15 residues. The germline V and J ends were trimmed by 1 base and 6 bases, with 13 bases remaining between them. Germline V lookup: CDR1 SEHNR, CDR2 FQNEAQ (reference sequence). For this clonotype: What it binds is not known.

This clonotype was obtained from a woman aged 40 to 55 in good health. Sequenced: blood. The V gene is TRBV7-9, the J gene TRBJ2-1, with D unclear. The CDR3 sequence: CASSLGDDFTNEQFF. CDR3 DNA: TGTGCCAGCAGCTTAGGGGATGACTTCACCAATGAGCAGTTCTTC.